Below are 11 T cell receptor beta chains sequenced from a single sample in a study of identical twins (dated by TCRdb to between 2015 and 2016). Libraries came from 5' RACE. For sequencing, an Illumina HiSeq 2000 was employed. The raw public reads went through TCRdb reprocessing: fastp at Q25, MiXCR clone calling, in-frame beta chains kept. Entries that share a CDR3 protein sequence are merged under the most common genes and DNA. The sample table shows a few hundred thousand distinct CDR3 sequences, and 7% to 9.5% are seen once. Around 8.6% of the sample belongs to the ten largest clones. The sample comprised naive T cells sorted from blood. This specimen's cell subset or site label, per the study, means: cells isolated with a human naive T-cell isolation kit. These receptors were obtained from a woman in her 50s in good health.

This chain links TRBV6-5 with TRBJ2-5; 8 bases are a match to TRBD1. The germline V gene has CDR1 MNHEY and CDR2 SVGAGI. This CDR3 is built from 15 residues. V gave up 7 bases and J gave up 2 bases; unmatched junction bases: 9. CDR3 coding DNA: TGTGCCAGCATCCCTCAGGGGGCTTGGCAAGAGACCCAGTACTTC. This sequence encodes CASIPQGAWQETQYF.

This clonotype has at least ten counts. The chain links TRBV3-1 to TRBJ2-1; D is perhaps TRBD2 (5 bases). The CDR3 sequence is 15 residues long. Germline V gives CDR1 LGHDT, CDR2 YNNKEL (reference sequence). V was shortened by 0 bases and J by 5 bases, with 11 bases between the two germline ends. CDR3 DNA: TGTGCCAGCAGCCAAGATCTTGGGCGGGACAATGAGCAGTTCTTC. Its protein product is CASSQDLGRDNEQFF.

This clonotype was seen a handful of times. V gene TRBV12-3 or TRBV12-4 combines with J gene TRBJ1-1, with D uncertain. The V gene lost 6 bases and the J gene lost 0 bases, with 8 bases spanning the gap. There are 13 residues in the CDR3. For the CDR3, the DNA is TGTGCCAGCAGGCCTAACTTGAACACTGAAGCTTTCTTT. Translated, it gives CASRPNLNTEAFF.

This clonotype has only a few counts. Compared with germline, one end of the junction differs, possibly owing to a read error. The chain has TRBV7-9 and TRBJ2-3; no definite D call. The CDR3 runs 12 residues. The germline V gene has CDR1 SEHNR and CDR2 FQNEAQ (reference sequence). The CDR3 is CASRLDGDTQYF. The CDR3, as DNA: TGTGCCAGCAGATTAGACGGAGATACGCAGTATTTT.

In this sample, this clonotype turned up a few times. The chain joins TRBV7-2 to TRBJ1-1, with TRBD1 identical over 7 bases. The CDR3 is made up of 13 amino acids. Trimming removed 5 bases from V and 8 bases from J; junction bases left unmatched: 8. CDR1 and CDR2 from the germline V gene are SGHTA and FQGNSA. In DNA form, the CDR3 reads TGTGCCAGCAGCCCTAGTGGGACAGAAGAAGCTTTCTTT. Translating gives CASSPSGTEEAFF.

This clonotype was counted many times. This sequence joins TRBV28 and TRBJ1-2, with TRBD1 matching over 7 bases. Germline CDR1 is MDHEN and CDR2 is SYDVKM. V shed 7 bases, J shed 8 bases, and the junction held 10 bases outside the gene matches. The CDR3 runs 13 residues. Here the CDR3 reads CASNRDSERGYTF. CDR3 nucleotide sequence: TGTGCCAGCAATCGGGACAGTGAAAGGGGCTACACCTTC.

This clonotype appeared many times. V usage is TRBV12-3 or TRBV12-4 and J usage is TRBJ2-5; the match to TRBD2 covers 8 bases. This CDR3 has 15 amino acids. Trimming removed 6 bases from V and 4 bases from J; junction bases left unmatched: 10. The CDR3 sequence is CASSLGLVGRETQYF. CDR3 bases: TGTGCCAGCAGCCTGGGACTAGTCGGGAGAGAGACCCAGTACTTC.

In its sample, this clonotype was seen many times. Compared with germline, one end of the junction differs, possibly owing to a read error. The chain carries TRBV12-3 or TRBV12-4 and TRBJ2-7; D is undetermined. This CDR3 region has 15 residues. The chain's CDR3 is CASSRFQPGSNEQYF. DNA of the CDR3: TGTGCCAGCAGCCGATTCCAGCCCGGCTCCAACGAGCAGTACTTC.

J is TRBJ2-7 and V is TRBV6-2 or TRBV6-3; D is unclear. Germline V gene data show CDR1 as MNHEY and CDR2 as SVGEGT. The germline V and J ends were trimmed by 4 bases and 7 bases, with 14 bases remaining between them. The CDR3 covers 13 residues. In DNA form, the CDR3 reads TGTGCCAGCAGTTTACAGAACCCCTGGGAGCAGTACGTC. Its protein is CASSLQNPWEQYV.

This clonotype was observed a few times. CDR3 protein: CASSYTSGPQETQYF. CDR3 in DNA: TGCGCCAGCAGTTATACCAGCGGACCCCAAGAGACCCAGTACTTC. The chain is built from TRBV5-1 and TRBJ2-5, with a possible D match to TRBD2 (5 bases). Germline V gene data show CDR1 as SGHRS and CDR2 as YFSETQ. CDR3 length: 15 amino acids. Trimming removed 5 bases from V and 1 base from J, with 15 bases in between.

This chain uses TRBV4-1 with TRBJ1-2; 7 positions match TRBD1. Germline V CDR1 and CDR2: MGHRA, YSYEKL. After removal of 4 bases from V and 3 bases from J, the junction contained 11 bases not matched to a gene. The CDR3 sequence is 16 residues long. The CDR3 coding sequence is TGCGCCAGCAGCCTCCTCGGAGGGCAGGGGGACTATGGCTACACCTTC. This codes for CASSLLGGQGDYGYTF.